The 18 T cell receptor beta chains reported below all come from one sample, sequenced in a study of identical twins. TCRdb re-called the 5' RACE reads through MiXCR, storing one row per CDR3 protein. The sample contains 700,000 to 950,000 distinct CDR3 sequences, about 12% of which appear only once. The sample was also linked to a second study, of yellow fever vaccine responses in identical twins.

The sample consisted of PBMCs. The receptor source for this set is a woman younger than 35 in good health.

This clonotype occurred many times. The chain employs TRBV28 and TRBJ2-7, with D possibly called TRBD1 or TRBD2 (6 bases each). This CDR3 comprises 15 residues. Germline CDR1 and CDR2: MDHEN and SYDVKM. The V end lost 6 bases, the J end lost 0 bases, and 15 bases lay between the germline ends. CDR3 DNA: TGTGCCAGCAGCCCGGGGGCCCTGTACTCCTACGAGCAGTACGTC. This encodes CASSPGALYSYEQYV.

The table lists this clonotype with a few counts. The genes are TRBV11-2 and TRBJ2-1, with D uncertain. V was pared by 5 bases and J by 1 base, with 18 bases between. This CDR3 has 17 amino acids. Germline V gene sequence: CDR1 SGHAT, CDR2 FQNNGV. This CDR3 reads CASSTSRSAISYNEQFF. The CDR3 DNA sequence: TGTGCCAGCAGCACGAGTCGATCAGCTATATCCTACAATGAGCAGTTCTTC.

Many counts were recorded for this clonotype. The V and J genes are TRBV5-1 and TRBJ1-5; tentative D call: TRBD1 (5 bases). The germline gives CDR1 SGHRS, CDR2 YFSETQ. V dropped 4 bases and J dropped 4 bases, with 15 bases sitting between them. The CDR3 is 15 residues long. This CDR3 is CASSPDSQPNQPQHF. DNA of the CDR3: TGCGCCAGCAGCCCTGACAGCCAACCTAATCAGCCCCAGCATTTT. The variable domain in full, completed from reference TRBV5-1 and TRBJ1-5, reads KAGVTQTPRYLIKTRGQQVTLSCSPISGHRSVSWYQQTPGQGLQFLFEYFSETQRNKGNFPGRFSGRQFSNSRSEMNVSTLELGDSALYLCASSPDSQPNQPQHFGDGTRLSIL.

The V call is TRBV20-1, the J call TRBJ2-5; 11 bases align to TRBD1. This CDR3 comprises 19 residues. Germline-derived CDR1 and CDR2 are DFQATT and SNEGSKA (reference sequence). With 1 base clipped from V and 5 bases from J, the junction kept 18 bases outside the gene matches. The CDR3 region has the DNA TGCAGTGCTAGAGGTGCGGCCGGCCCGGGACAGGGGGTTCGGGAGACCCAGTACTTC. Its translation is CSARGAAGPGQGVRETQYF.

This clonotype was counted many times. The chain has TRBV20-1 and TRBJ1-1; 9 bases fit TRBD1. The CDR3 extends over 14 amino acids. J was trimmed by 3 bases and V by 0 bases; bases with no gene match: 2. CDR1 is DFQATT and CDR2 is SNEGSKA in the germline V gene (reference sequence). CDR3 sequence reads: CSARDDRGDTEAFF. In DNA form, the CDR3 reads TGCAGTGCTAGAGACGACAGGGGGGACACTGAAGCTTTCTTT.

This clonotype was detected a few times. The V and J genes are TRBV29-1 and TRBJ2-1, with 9 bases matching TRBD1. CDR1 and CDR2 from the germline V gene are SQVTM and ANQGSEA. CDR3 length: 16 amino acids. The V segment lost 2 bases and the J segment 4 bases; nucleotides outside the gene matches: 9. The CDR3 here is CSVEKAGQGGYNEQFF. The CDR3 coding sequence is TGCAGCGTTGAAAAGGCGGGACAGGGTGGGTACAATGAGCAGTTCTTC.

This clonotype was counted many times. This chain connects TRBV3-1 to TRBJ1-6; the D is unclear. Germline V lookup: CDR1 LGHDT, CDR2 YNNKEL (reference sequence). V dropped 4 bases and J dropped 7 bases, with 8 bases sitting between them. The CDR3 runs 13 residues. CDR3 amino acids: CASSPSGNSPLHF. The CDR3 DNA is TGTGCCAGCAGCCCCTCTGGGAATTCACCCCTCCACTTT.

J is TRBJ2-1 and V is TRBV11-3, with 12 bases matching TRBD2. J gave up 8 bases and V 6 bases, and 11 bases lay outside the gene matches. In germline, CDR1 is SGHNT, CDR2 YENEEA. There are 16 residues in the CDR3. The DNA for the CDR3 is TGTGCCAGCAGTCGTCTAGCGGGAGGGCCAGGAGATGAGCAGTTCTTC. It encodes CASSRLAGGPGDEQFF. The variable domain in full, with the rest retrieved from reference TRBV11-3 and TRBJ2-1, is EAGVVQSPRYKIIEKKQPVAFWCNPISGHNTLYWYLQNLGQGPELLIRYENEEAVDDSQLPKDRFSAERLKGVDSTLKIQPAELGDSAVYLCASSRLAGGPGDEQFFGPGTRLTVL.

In its sample, this clonotype was seen many times. The chain couples TRBV20-1 to TRBJ1-2; D gene unclear. The germline CDR1 and CDR2 sequences are DFQATT and SNEGSKA (reference sequence). This CDR3 spans 13 amino acids. V was shortened by 0 bases and J by 0 bases, with 5 bases between the two germline ends. The CDR3 here is CSAREASNYGYTF. In DNA form, the CDR3 reads TGCAGTGCTAGAGAGGCTTCTAACTATGGCTACACCTTC.

This clonotype was observed a few times. J is TRBJ2-3 and V is TRBV4-1; 11 bases are a match to TRBD2. The V segment lost 4 bases and the J segment 4 bases; nucleotides outside the gene matches: 4. From germline, CDR1 is MGHRA and CDR2 YSYEKL. The CDR3 extends over 15 amino acids. CDR3 protein: CASSLTSGISDTQYF. CDR3 DNA: TGCGCCAGCAGCCTGACTAGCGGGATTTCAGATACGCAGTATTTT.

This clonotype has only a few counts. The chain uses TRBV29-1 and TRBJ2-5; no clear D gene. Germline V lookup: CDR1 SQVTM, CDR2 ANQGSEA. This CDR3 spans 12 amino acids. V was trimmed by 8 bases and J by 5 bases, leaving 15 bases between them. The chain's CDR3 is CSIAPPGETQYF. CDR3 sequence (DNA): TGCAGCATCGCCCCACCCGGGGAGACCCAGTACTTC.

This clonotype was seen ten or more times. This chain links TRBV3-1 with TRBJ2-1, with D hard to call. Germline assignment: CDR1 LGHDT and CDR2 YNNKEL (reference sequence). Trimming removed 3 bases at V and 10 bases at J, with 16 bases between. The CDR3 sequence is 14 residues long. The CDR3 loop is CASSQRTQLSEQFF. CDR3 sequence (DNA): TGTGCCAGCAGCCAGCGGACCCAACTCAGCGAGCAGTTCTTC.

The V and J genes are TRBV15 and TRBJ2-4; D gene uncertain. Germline assignment: CDR1 LNHNV and CDR2 YYDKDF (reference sequence). CDR3 size: 13 residues. V was shortened by 1 base and J by 7 bases, with 8 bases between the two germline ends. The CDR3 region has the DNA TGTGCCACCAGCAGAGGGGTTCAGAACATTCAGTACTTC. It is translated as CATSRGVQNIQYF.

Only a few counts were recorded for this clonotype. V and J are TRBV24-1 and TRBJ2-2; D not resolved. The CDR3 sequence is 12 residues long. Between the trimmed V and J ends, which lost 9 bases and 5 bases, there was a span of 9 bases. Germline loops: CDR1 KGHDR, CDR2 SFDVKD. The CDR3 coding sequence is TGTGCCACCCATTCCGCGACCGGGGAGCTGTTTTTT. Translating gives CATHSATGELFF.

The V gene is TRBV5-1, the J gene TRBJ2-1, with D maybe TRBD2 (7 bases). Germline values: CDR1 SGHRS, CDR2 YFSETQ. This CDR3 comprises 15 residues. Trimming took 6 bases from V and 2 from J, leaving 15 bases between them. The CDR3 reads CASTNGGATYNEQFF. The CDR3 DNA reads as TGCGCCAGCACCAATGGGGGGGCTACCTACAATGAGCAGTTCTTC.

This clonotype has more than one count but fewer than ten. The rearrangement joins TRBV6-1 to TRBJ1-2, with 7 bases identical to TRBD1. Trimming cost V 6 bases and J 4 bases; bases outside gene matches: 11. The CDR3 contains 15 residues. Per the germline V gene, CDR1 is MNHNS and CDR2 is SASEGT. CDR3 DNA sequence: TGTGCCAGCAGCCTAGCGACAGGGATCGGCTATGGCTACACCTTC. Its protein product is CASSLATGIGYGYTF.

This chain connects TRBV19 to TRBJ2-7; 8 bases agree with TRBD1. This CDR3 spans 16 amino acids. V gave up 1 base and J gave up 1 base; unmatched junction bases: 6. Germline loops: CDR1 LNHDA, CDR2 SQIVND (reference sequence). The CDR3 here is CASSIAGRDRSYEQYF. As DNA, the CDR3 is TGTGCCAGTAGTATAGCGGGCCGGGACAGGTCCTACGAGCAGTACTTC.

This clonotype was counted only a few times. CDR3: CSASITSGSYNEQFF. In nucleotides, the CDR3 is TGCAGTGCTAGCATCACTAGCGGCTCCTACAATGAGCAGTTCTTC. The chain carries TRBV20-1 and TRBJ2-1; 8 nucleotides align to TRBD2. Germline V lookup: CDR1 DFQATT, CDR2 SNEGSKA (reference sequence). V was pared by 3 bases and J by 0 bases, with 4 bases of the junction left unmatched. This CDR3 region has 15 residues.